This T cell receptor beta chain was identified during a study of CD8+CD57+ T cells in acquired aplastic anemia. Study-level background: Sorted cells (CD4+ and CD8+) yielded DNA amounts that averaged approximately 3.1 ug. Study-level results: The number of CD8+ CDR3 sequences shared by patients and controls was twenty-nine. Patient and control CD8+ Simpson's diversity was not significantly different.

V lost 5 bases and J 7 bases, leaving 15 bases between the germline ends. Germline CDR1 MGHDK, CDR2 SYGVNS. This CDR3 spans 14 amino acids. As to this clonotype: As yet, its antigen is unknown.

Using genomic DNA as the template, TCR beta VDJ and CDR3 profiling was carried out. A single record per CDR3 protein comes from TCRdb applying MiXCR to the reads. Here the sample spans roughly 160,000 distinct CDR3 sequences, around 60% being singletons. Sequences were obtained from sorted CD4+, CD8+, or CD8+CD57+ T cells (not recorded which) from PBMCs. The V and J genes are TRBV25-1 and TRBJ2-1; D is perhaps TRBD1 (6 bases). The source of this sequence is a human donor in good health. CDR3 protein: CASSLPQGTNEQFF. As DNA, the CDR3 is TGTGCCAGCAGTTTACCGCAGGGGACGAATGAGCAGTTCTTC.